This TCR beta chain was captured by sequencing in a study of OX40 agonist ivuxolimab in advanced cancers. The protocol was immunoSEQ multiplex PCR, while the TCRdb copy is restricted to in-frame clones and leaves out a portion. The sample carries about 64,000 clones, about 85% recorded once. The junction had 2 bases not matched to a gene; V was cut back by 4 bases and J by 3 bases. CDR3 size: 13 residues. The germline V gene encodes CDR1 MNHEY and CDR2 SVGAGI. The chain links TRBV6-5 to TRBJ2-7, with TRBD1 matching over 8 bases. This sample comprised CD4+ or CD8+ T cells sorted from blood, obtained in a trial of the OX40 agonist ivuxolimab. The sequence came from an adult with an advanced solid tumor such as melanoma, head and neck, liver or kidney cancer. CDR3 amino acids: CASSSDRGYEQYF. The CDR3 DNA reads as TGTGCCAGCAGTTCTGACAGGGGCTACGAGCAGTACTTC.